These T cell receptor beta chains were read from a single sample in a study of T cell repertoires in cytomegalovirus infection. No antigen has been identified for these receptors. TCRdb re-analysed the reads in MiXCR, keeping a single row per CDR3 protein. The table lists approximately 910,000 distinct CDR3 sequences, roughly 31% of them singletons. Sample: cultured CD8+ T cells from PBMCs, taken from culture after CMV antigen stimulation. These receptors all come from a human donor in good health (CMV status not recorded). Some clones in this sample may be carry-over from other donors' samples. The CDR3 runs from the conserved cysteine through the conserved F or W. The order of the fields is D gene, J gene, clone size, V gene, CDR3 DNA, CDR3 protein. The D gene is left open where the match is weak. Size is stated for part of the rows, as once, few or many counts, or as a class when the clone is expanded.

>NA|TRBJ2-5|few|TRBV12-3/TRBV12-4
TGTGCCAGCAGTTTACAGCCCTTTACCCAGTACTTC
CASSLQPFTQYF
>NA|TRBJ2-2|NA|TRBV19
TGTGCCAGTAGTACCACCCCAGGAGCCGGGGAGCTGTTTTTT
CASSTTPGAGELFF
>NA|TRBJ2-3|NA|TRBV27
TGTGCCAGCAGTGAGGGGTGGGGGGAAGATACGCAGTATTTT
CASSEGWGEDTQYF
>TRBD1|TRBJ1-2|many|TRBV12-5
TGTGCTAGTGGTTTGGAAGACAGGGGTCTTGGTGGCTACACCTTC
CASGLEDRGLGGYTF
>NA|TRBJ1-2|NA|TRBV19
TGTGCCAGTAGCATCCGGACCGTAACCTATGGCTACACCTTC
CASSIRTVTYGYTF
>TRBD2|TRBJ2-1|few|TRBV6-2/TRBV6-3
TGTGCCAGCATCCGACTAGCGGGGGGGGGTTACAATGAGCAGTTCTTC
CASIRLAGGGYNEQFF
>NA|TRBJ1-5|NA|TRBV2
TGTGCCAGCAGTGAAGGGGGGATGGGGCGTAATCAGCCCCAGCATTTT
CASSEGGMGRNQPQHF
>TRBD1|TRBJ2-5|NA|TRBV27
TGTGCCAGCAGTCTCAGGGGGCGCATAGAGACCCAGTACTTC
CASSLRGRIETQYF
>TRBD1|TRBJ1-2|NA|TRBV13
TGTGCCAGCAGCTTTGGACAGGGGGTCGATGGCTACACCTTC
CASSFGQGVDGYTF
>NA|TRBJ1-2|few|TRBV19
TGTGCCAGGAGGAGGGCAGGTCGACGGGGAGATGGCTACACCTTC
CARRRAGRRGDGYTF
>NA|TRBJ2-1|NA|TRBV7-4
TGTGCCAGGGGAATAGGGAATGAGCAGTTCTTC
CARGIGNEQFF
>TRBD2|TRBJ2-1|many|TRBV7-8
TGTGCCAGCAGCTCTACTAGCGGGGGGCCGAATGAGCAGTTCTTC
CASSSTSGGPNEQFF
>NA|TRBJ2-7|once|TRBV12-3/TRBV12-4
TGTGCCAGCAGAGGCGGAACGGACTCCTACAAGCAGTACTTC
CASRGGTDSYKQYF
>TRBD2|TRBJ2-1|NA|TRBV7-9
TGTGCCAGCAGCCTTAGACTAGCGGGGGGGCGAGATGAGCAGTTCTTC
CASSLRLAGGRDEQFF
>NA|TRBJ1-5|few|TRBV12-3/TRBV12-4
TGTGCCAGCAGTTTAGGGGGATTCTATAGCAATCAGCCCCAGCATTTT
CASSLGGFYSNQPQHF
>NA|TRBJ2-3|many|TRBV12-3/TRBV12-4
TGTGCCAGCAGTTTAGCCCTAATCGGTACGCAGTATTTT
CASSLALIGTQYF
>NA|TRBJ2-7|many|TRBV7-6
TGTGCCAGCAGCTTAGCCCTCGCTTCCTACGAGCAGTACTTC
CASSLALASYEQYF
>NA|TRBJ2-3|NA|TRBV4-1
TGCGCCAGCAGCCCAACCGAGGGGCTTGTCGGAGATACGCAGTATTTT
CASSPTEGLVGDTQYF
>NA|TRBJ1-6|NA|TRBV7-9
TGTGCCAGCAGCGCTAGAGGCGGCTCCTATAATTCACCCCTCCACTTT
CASSARGGSYNSPLHF
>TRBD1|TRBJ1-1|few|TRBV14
TGTGCCAGCAGCCAAGAATACTACAGGGGAGGGAACACTGAAGCTTTCTTT
CASSQEYYRGGNTEAFF
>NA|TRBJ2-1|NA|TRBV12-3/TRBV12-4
TGTGCCAGCAGTCCCATGGGGGGAGAGAATGAGCAGTTCTTC
CASSPMGGENEQFF
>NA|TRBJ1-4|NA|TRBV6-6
TGTGCCAGCAGTTACGCCCGGACAGCCGAAAATGAAAAACTGTTTTTT
CASSYARTAENEKLFF
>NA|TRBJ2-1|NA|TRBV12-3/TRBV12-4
TGTGCCAGCAGCGAAGGACTCGGCGCCAATGAGCAGTTCTTC
CASSEGLGANEQFF
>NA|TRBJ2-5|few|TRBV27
TGTGCCAGCAGTTCCCCGAGGCAAGAGACCCAGTACTTC
CASSSPRQETQYF
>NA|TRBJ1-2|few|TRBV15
TGTGCCACCAGAGGGGGAAGAGCTAACTATGGCTACACCTTC
CATRGGRANYGYTF
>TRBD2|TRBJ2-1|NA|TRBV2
TGTGCCAGCTCCGGACTAGCGGGCCCTCGGGAGCAGTTCTTC
CASSGLAGPREQFF
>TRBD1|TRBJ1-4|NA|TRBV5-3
TGTGCCAGCAGCGGGCCCGGGACAGGACATGAAAAACTGTTTTTT
CASSGPGTGHEKLFF
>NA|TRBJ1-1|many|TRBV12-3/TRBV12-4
TGTGCCAGCAAGTCCCCCAGTCGCGGCACTGAAGCTTTCTTT
CASKSPSRGTEAFF
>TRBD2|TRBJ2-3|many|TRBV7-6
TGTGCCAGCAGCACTGGGGGGACTAGCGGGGACCGTTTCACAGATACGCAGTATTTT
CASSTGGTSGDRFTDTQYF
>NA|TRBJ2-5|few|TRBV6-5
TGTGCCAGCAACGCCCTAGCGTACCAAGAGACCCAGTACTTC
CASNALAYQETQYF
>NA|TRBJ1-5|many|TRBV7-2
TGTGCCAGCAGCTTTCTTGGAACGGTAAATCAGCCCCAGCATTTT
CASSFLGTVNQPQHF
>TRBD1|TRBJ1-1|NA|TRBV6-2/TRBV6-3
TGTGCCAGCAGTTTAAACAGGGGGCGGAGTACTGAAGCTTTCTTT
CASSLNRGRSTEAFF
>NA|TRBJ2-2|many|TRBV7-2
TGTGCCAGCAGCTTTTCCGGGCCCCCCGGGGAGCTGTTTTTT
CASSFSGPPGELFF
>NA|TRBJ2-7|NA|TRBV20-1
TGCAGTGCAATGACGAGGAGCTCCTACGAGCAGTACTTC
CSAMTRSSYEQYF
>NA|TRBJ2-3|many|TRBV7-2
TGTGCCAGCAGCCCCAAGGCAGATACGCAGTATTTT
CASSPKADTQYF
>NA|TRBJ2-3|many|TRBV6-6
TGTGCCAGCAGTTACGAGACAGACCCCGATACGCAGTATTTT
CASSYETDPDTQYF
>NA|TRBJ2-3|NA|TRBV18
TGTGCCAGCTCACCACCGGAAGGGGCTGGGAGCACAGATACGCAGTATTTT
CASSPPEGAGSTDTQYF
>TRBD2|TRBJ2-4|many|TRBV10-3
TGTGCCATCAGTGACGGATTAGCGGGGACAACCGGCATTCAGTACTTC
CAISDGLAGTTGIQYF
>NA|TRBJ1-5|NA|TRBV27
TGTGCCAGCAGTTTAGGGGGGACCCGTGATCAGCCCCAGCATTTT
CASSLGGTRDQPQHF
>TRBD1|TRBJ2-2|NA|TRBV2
TGTGCCAGCACTCTGGACAGGGGGCCTTTCACCGGGGAGCTGTTTTTT
CASTLDRGPFTGELFF
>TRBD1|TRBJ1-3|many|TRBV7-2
TGTGCCAGCAGCCCCCCGGGACAGCTCTCTGGAAACACCATATATTTT
CASSPPGQLSGNTIYF
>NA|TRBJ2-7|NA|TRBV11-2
TGTGCCAGCAGCTTAGGAAGTCGGATTCCCTACGAGCAGTACTTC
CASSLGSRIPYEQYF
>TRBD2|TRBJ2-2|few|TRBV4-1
TGCGCCAGCAGCCAAGCAAGTAGCGGGGGGACCACGAACACCGGGGAGCTGTTTTTT
CASSQASSGGTTNTGELFF
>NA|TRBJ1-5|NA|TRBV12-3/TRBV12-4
TGTGCCAGCAGCTGGACAAGCAATCAGCCCCAGCATTTT
CASSWTSNQPQHF
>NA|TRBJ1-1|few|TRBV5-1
TGCGCCAGCAGCTTGTTTTCCCTCGGGGCTGAAGCTTTCTTT
CASSLFSLGAEAFF
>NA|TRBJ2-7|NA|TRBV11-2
TGTGCCAGCACCGCGTGGGACTACGAGCAGTACTTC
CASTAWDYEQYF
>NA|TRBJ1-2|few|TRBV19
TGTGCCAGTACCGCCGGGATCAACTATGGCTACACCTTC
CASTAGINYGYTF
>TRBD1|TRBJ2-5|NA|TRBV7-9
TGTGCCAGCAGCTTTCCCAATAACGACAGGGGAGCCGGGACCCAGTACTTC
CASSFPNNDRGAGTQYF
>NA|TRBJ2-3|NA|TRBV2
TGTGCCAGCAGTGAGGAGTGGAGCACAGATACGCAGTATTTT
CASSEEWSTDTQYF
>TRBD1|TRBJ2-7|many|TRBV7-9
TGTGCCAGCAGCTCAGGGGGTTCACAGGGCCACTACGAGCAGTACTTC
CASSSGGSQGHYEQYF